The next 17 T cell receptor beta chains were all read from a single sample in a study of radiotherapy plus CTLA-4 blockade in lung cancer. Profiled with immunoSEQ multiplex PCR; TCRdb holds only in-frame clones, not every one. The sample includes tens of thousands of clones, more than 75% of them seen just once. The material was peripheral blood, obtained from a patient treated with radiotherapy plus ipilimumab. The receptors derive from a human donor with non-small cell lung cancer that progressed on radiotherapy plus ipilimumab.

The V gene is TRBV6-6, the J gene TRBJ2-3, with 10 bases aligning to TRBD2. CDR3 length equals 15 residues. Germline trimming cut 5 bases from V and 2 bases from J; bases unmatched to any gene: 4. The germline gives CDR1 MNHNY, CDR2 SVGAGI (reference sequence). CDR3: CASSHGTSDTDTQYF. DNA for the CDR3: TGTGCCAGCAGTCACGGGACTAGCGACACAGATACGCAGTATTTT.

This CDR3 is CAWGGRRENTEAFF. The CDR3 coding sequence is TGTGCCTGGGGAGGTAGGAGGGAAAACACTGAAGCTTTCTTT. V is TRBV30 and J is TRBJ1-1; D unclear. The germline V gene encodes CDR1 GTSNPN and CDR2 SVGIG (reference sequence). Trimming removed 5 bases from V and 2 bases from J, with 15 bases in between. CDR3 length equals 14 residues.

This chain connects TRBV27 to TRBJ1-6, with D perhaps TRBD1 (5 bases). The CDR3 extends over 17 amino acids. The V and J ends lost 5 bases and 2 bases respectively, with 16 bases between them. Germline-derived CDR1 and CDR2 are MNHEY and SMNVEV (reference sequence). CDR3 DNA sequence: TGTGCCAGCAGTCCTCTGGGGGGGAGCACCTATAATTCACCCCTCCACTTT. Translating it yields CASSPLGGSTYNSPLHF.

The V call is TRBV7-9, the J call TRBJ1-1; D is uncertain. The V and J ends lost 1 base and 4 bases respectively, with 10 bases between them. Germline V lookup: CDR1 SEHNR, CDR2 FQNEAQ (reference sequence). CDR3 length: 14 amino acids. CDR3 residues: CASSLGTQSTEAFF. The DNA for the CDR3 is TGTGCCAGCAGCTTAGGTACCCAAAGCACTGAAGCTTTCTTT.

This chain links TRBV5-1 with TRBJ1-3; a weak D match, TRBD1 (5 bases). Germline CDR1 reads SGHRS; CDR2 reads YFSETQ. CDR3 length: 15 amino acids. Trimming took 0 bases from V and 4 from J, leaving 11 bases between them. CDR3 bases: TGCGCCAGCAGCTTGGCCGGGGCCCGAGGAAACACCATATATTTT. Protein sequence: CASSLAGARGNTIYF.

The CDR3 DNA follows: TGTGCCAGCAAGGGGGCGGCTAACTATGGCTACACCTTC. Protein: CASKGAANYGYTF. This sequence joins TRBV28 and TRBJ1-2, with 7 bases fitting TRBD1. V gave up 7 bases and J gave up 0 bases; unmatched junction bases: 2. The CDR3 consists of 13 residues. CDR1 and CDR2 from the germline V gene are MDHEN and SYDVKM.

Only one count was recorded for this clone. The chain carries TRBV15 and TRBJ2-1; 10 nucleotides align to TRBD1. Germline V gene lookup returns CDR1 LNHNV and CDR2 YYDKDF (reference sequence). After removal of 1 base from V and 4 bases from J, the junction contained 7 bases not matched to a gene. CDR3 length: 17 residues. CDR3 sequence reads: CATSRGRDRGLYNEQFF. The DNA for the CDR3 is TGTGCCACCAGCAGAGGTCGAGACAGGGGGCTATACAATGAGCAGTTCTTC.

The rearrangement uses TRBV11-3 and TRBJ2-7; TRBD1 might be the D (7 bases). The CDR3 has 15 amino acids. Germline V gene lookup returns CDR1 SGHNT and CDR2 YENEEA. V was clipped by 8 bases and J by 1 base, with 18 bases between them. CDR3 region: CASDPTQGGSYEQYF. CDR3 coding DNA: TGTGCCAGCGACCCAACCCAGGGGGGTTCCTACGAGCAGTACTTC.

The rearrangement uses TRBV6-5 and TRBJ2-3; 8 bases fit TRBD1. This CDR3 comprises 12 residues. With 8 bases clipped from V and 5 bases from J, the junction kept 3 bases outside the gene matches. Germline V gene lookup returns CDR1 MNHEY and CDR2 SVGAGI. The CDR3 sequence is CASGQGEDTQYF. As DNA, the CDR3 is TGTGCCAGCGGACAGGGCGAAGATACGCAGTATTTT.

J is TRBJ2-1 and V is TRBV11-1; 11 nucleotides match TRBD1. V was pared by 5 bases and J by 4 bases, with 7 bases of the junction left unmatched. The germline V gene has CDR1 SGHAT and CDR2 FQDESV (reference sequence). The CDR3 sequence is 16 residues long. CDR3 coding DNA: TGTGCCAGCAGCCAAGTCGGACAGGGGGCATACAATGAGCAGTTCTTC. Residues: CASSQVGQGAYNEQFF.

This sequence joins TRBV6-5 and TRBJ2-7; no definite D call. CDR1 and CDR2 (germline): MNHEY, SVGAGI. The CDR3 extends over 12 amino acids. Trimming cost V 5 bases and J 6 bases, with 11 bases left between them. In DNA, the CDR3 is TGTGCCAGCAGTCACGCCAGCGCCGAGCAGTACTTC. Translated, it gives CASSHASAEQYF.

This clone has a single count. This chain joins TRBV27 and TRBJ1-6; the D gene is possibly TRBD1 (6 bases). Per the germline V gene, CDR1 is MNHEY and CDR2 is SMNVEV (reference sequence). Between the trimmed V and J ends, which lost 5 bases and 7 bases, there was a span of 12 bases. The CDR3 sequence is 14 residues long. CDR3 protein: CASSPPGGNSPLHF. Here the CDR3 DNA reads TGTGCCAGCAGTCCCCCCGGGGGCAATTCACCCCTCCACTTT.

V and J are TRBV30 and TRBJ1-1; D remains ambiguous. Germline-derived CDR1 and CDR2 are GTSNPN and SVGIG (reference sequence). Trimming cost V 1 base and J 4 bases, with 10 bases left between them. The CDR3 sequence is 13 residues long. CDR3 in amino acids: CAWSGMWGTEAFF. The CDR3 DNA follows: TGTGCCTGGAGTGGAATGTGGGGCACTGAAGCTTTCTTT.

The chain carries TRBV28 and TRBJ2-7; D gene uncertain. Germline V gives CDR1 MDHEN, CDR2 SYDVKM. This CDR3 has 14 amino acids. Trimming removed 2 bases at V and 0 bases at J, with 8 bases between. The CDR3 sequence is CASSLRAPSYEQYF. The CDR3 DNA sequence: TGTGCCAGCAGTTTAAGGGCCCCCTCCTACGAGCAGTACTTC.

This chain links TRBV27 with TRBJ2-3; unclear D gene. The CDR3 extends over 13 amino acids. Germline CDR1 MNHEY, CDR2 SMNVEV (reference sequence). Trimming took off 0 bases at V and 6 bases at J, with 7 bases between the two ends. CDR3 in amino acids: CASSLSYVDTQYF. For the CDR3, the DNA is TGTGCCAGCAGTTTATCGTACGTGGATACGCAGTATTTT.

The CDR3 sequence is CASKIQGARTDTQYF. The CDR3 DNA sequence: TGTGCCAGCAAAATACAGGGGGCACGCACAGATACGCAGTATTTT. The rearrangement links TRBV6-5 to TRBJ2-3, with 9 bases identical to TRBD1. With V trimmed by 7 bases and J by 1 base, 6 bases remained unmatched. CDR1 is MNHEY, CDR2 SVGAGI, per germline. The CDR3 sequence is 15 residues long.

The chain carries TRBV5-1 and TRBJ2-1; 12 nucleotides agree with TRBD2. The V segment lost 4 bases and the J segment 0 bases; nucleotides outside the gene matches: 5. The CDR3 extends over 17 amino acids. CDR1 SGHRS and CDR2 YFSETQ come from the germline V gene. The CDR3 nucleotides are TGCGCCAGCAGCACCGCGACTAGCGGGAGCTCCTACAATGAGCAGTTCTTC. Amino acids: CASSTATSGSSYNEQFF. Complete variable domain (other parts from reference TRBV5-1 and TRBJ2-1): KAGVTQTPRYLIKTRGQQVTLSCSPISGHRSVSWYQQTPGQGLQFLFEYFSETQRNKGNFPGRFSGRQFSNSRSEMNVSTLELGDSALYLCASSTATSGSSYNEQFFGPGTRLTVL.